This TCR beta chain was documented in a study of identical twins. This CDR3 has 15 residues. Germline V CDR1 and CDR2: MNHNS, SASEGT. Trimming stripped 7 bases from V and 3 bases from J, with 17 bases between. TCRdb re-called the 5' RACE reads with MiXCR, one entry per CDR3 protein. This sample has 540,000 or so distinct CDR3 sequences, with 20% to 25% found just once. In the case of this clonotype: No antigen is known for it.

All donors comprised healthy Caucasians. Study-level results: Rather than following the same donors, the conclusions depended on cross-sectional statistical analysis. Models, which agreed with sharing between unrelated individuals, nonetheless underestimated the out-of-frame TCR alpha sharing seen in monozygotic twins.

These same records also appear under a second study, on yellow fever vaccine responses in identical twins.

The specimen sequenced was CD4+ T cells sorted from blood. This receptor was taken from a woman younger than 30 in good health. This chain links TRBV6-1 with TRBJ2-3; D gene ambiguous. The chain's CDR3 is CASKPKGYLTDTQYF. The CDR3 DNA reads TGTGCCAGCAAACCCAAAGGATACCTAACAGATACGCAGTATTTT.